Described below is a single TCR beta chain sequence and its context. This sample stems from a study of blood T cell repertoires in COVID-19. Study context: Both acute and convalescent COVID-19 samples were obtained from the United States, Italy and Spain. PBMCs, B-cell-depleted T cells, or T cells provided the cDNA or gDNA that made up the material.

The CDR3 runs to 15 residues. With V trimmed by 3 bases and J by 9 bases, 9 bases remained unmatched. Germline V gene sequence: CDR1 SGDLS, CDR2 YYNGEE. Source study methods: Reference gene primer amplification yielded estimated nucleated cell counts. Clones were sequenced by immunoSEQ multiplex PCR, and TCRdb holds only the in-frame ones, with some missing. The V and J calls and the clone size are those of that table, but D and trimming were determined from the DNA. The sample shows fewer than 80,000 clones, around nine tenths of them seen only once. The sample taken for sequencing was peripheral blood. The TCR sequence derives from a man in his 70s with acute or convalescent COVID-19. J is TRBJ2-1 and V is TRBV9, with 10 bases fitting TRBD2. The CDR3 here is CASSGISGGSGEQFF. As DNA, the CDR3 is TGTGCCAGCAGCGGGATTAGCGGGGGGTCTGGTGAGCAGTTCTTC.